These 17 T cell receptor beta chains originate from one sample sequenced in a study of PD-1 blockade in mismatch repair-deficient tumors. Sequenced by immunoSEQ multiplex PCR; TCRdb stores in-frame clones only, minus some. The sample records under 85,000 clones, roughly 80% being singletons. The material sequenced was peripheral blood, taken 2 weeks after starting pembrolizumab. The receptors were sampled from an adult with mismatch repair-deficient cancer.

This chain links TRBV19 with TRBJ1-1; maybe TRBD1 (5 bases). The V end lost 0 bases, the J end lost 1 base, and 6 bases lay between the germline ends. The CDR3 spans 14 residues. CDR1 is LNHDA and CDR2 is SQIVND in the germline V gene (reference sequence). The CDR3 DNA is TGTGCCAGTAGTATAGAAAGGGGGAACACTGAAGCTTTCTTT. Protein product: CASSIERGNTEAFF.

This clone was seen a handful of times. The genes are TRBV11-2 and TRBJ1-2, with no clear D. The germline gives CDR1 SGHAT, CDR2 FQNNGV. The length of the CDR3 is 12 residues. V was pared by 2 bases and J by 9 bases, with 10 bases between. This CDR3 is CASSLPSVSYTF. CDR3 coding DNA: TGTGCCAGCAGCTTACCGTCAGTGAGCTACACCTTC.

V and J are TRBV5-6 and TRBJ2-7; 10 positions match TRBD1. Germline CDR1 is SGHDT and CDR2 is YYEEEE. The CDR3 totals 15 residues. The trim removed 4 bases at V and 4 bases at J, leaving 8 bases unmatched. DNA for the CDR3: TGTGCCAGCAGCCCCCCGGGACAGGGGCTTTACGAGCAGTACTTC. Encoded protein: CASSPPGQGLYEQYF.

CDR3 DNA sequence: TGCGCCAGCAGCTTGGGGAGGGGGTCCGATGGCTACACCTTC. Translated: CASSLGRGSDGYTF. This sequence joins TRBV5-1 and TRBJ1-2; D is possibly TRBD1 (6 bases). Trimming removed 0 bases at V and 6 bases at J, with 12 bases between. The germline CDR1 and CDR2 sequences are SGHRS and YFSETQ. CDR3 length equals 14 residues.

The CDR3 sequence is CATSRDYETGGSYEQYF. As DNA, the CDR3 is TGTGCCACCAGCAGAGATTATGAGACAGGGGGCTCCTACGAGCAGTACTTC. The V gene is TRBV15, the J gene TRBJ2-7; 9 bases align to TRBD1. Germline CDR1 and CDR2: LNHNV and YYDKDF (reference sequence). Trimming at V came to 0 bases and at J to 0 bases, leaving 6 bases not matched to a gene. This CDR3 has 17 amino acids. Variable domain in full (rest from reference TRBV15 and TRBJ2-7): DAMVIQNPRYQVTQFGKPVTLSCSQTLNHNVMYWYQQKSSQAPKLLFHYYDKDFNNEADTPDNFQSRRPNTSFCFLDIRSPGLGDTAMYLCATSRDYETGGSYEQYFGPGTRLTVT.

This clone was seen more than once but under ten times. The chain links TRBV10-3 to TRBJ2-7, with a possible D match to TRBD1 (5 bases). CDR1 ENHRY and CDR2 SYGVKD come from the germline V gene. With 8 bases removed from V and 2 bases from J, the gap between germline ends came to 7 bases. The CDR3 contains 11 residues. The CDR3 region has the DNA TGTGCCATCGGGGCTACCTACGAGCAGTACTTC. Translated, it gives CAIGATYEQYF.

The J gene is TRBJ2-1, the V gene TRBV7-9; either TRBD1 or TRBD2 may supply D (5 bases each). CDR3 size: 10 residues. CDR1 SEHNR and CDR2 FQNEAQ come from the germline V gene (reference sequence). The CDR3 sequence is CAAGANEQFF. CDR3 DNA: TGTGCGGCCGGGGCCAATGAGCAGTTCTTC.

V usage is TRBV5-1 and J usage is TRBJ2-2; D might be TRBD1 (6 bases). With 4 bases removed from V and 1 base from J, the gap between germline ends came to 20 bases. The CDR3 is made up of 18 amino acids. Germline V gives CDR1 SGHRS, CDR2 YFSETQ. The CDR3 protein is CASSPPPRQEQNTGELFF. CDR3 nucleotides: TGCGCCAGCAGCCCCCCTCCAAGACAGGAGCAGAACACCGGGGAGCTGTTTTTT.

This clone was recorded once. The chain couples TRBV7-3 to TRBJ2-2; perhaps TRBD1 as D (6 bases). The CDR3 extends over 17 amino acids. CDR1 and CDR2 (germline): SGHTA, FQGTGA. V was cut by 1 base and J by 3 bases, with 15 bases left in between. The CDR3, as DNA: TGTGCCAGCAGCTTAAGTGGGGGCAGGGGTGACACCGGGGAGCTGTTTTTT. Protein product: CASSLSGGRGDTGELFF.

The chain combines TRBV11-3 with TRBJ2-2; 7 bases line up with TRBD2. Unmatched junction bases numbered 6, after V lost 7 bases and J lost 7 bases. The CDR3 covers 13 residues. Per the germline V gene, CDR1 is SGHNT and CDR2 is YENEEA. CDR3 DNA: TGTGCCAGCACCACTAGCGATGACGGGGAGCTGTTTTTT. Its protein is CASTTSDDGELFF.

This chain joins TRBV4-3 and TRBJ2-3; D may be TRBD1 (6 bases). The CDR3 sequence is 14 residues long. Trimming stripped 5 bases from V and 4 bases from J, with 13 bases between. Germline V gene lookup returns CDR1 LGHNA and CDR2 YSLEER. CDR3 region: CASSAGDTPDTQYF. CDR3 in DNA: TGCGCCAGCAGCGCAGGGGACACCCCAGATACGCAGTATTTT.

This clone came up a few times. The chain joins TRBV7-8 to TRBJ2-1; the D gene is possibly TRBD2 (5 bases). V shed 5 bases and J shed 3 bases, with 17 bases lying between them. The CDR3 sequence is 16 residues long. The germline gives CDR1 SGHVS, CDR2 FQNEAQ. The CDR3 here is CASSTNDYKIYNEQFF. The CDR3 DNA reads TGTGCCAGCAGCACTAACGACTATAAAATCTACAATGAGCAGTTCTTC.

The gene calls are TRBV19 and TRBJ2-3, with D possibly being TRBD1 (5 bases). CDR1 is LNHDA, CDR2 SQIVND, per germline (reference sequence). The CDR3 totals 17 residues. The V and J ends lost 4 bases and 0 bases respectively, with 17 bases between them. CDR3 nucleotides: TGTGCCAGTAGTACTTCATTTAGCAGGGCTAGCACAGATACGCAGTATTTT. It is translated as CASSTSFSRASTDTQYF. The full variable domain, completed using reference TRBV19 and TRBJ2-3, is DGGITQSPKYLFRKEGQNVTLSCEQNLNHDAMYWYRQDPGQGLRLIYYSQIVNDFQKGDIAEGYSVSREKKESFPLTVTSAQKNPTAFYLCASSTSFSRASTDTQYFGPGTRLTVL.

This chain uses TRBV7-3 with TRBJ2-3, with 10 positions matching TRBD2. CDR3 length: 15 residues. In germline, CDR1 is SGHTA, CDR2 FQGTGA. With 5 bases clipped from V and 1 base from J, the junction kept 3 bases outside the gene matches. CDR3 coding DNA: TGTGCCAGCAGCCCAGGGACTAGCGGCACAGATACGCAGTATTTT. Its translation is CASSPGTSGTDTQYF. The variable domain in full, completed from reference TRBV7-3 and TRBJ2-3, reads GAGVSQTPSNKVTEKGKYVELRCDPISGHTALYWYRQSLGQGPEFLIYFQGTGAADDSGLPNDRFFAVRPEGSVSTLKIQRTERGDSAVYLCASSPGTSGTDTQYFGPGTRLTVL.

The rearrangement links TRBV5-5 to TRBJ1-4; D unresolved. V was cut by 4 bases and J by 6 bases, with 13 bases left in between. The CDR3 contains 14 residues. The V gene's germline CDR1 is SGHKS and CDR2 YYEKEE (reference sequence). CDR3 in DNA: TGTGCCAGCAGCCGAGGACGGGTACATGAAAAACTGTTTTTT. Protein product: CASSRGRVHEKLFF.

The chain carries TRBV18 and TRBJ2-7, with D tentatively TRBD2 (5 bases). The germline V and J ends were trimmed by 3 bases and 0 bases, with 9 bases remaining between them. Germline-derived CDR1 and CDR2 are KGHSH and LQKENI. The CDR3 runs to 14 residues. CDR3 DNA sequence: TGTGCCAGCTCACCCGAAGCGGACTCCTACGAGCAGTACTTC. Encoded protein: CASSPEADSYEQYF.

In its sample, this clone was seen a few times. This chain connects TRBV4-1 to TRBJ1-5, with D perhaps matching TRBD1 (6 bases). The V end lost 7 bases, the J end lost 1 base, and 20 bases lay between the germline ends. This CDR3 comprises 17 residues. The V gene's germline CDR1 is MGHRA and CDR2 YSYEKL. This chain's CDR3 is CASTHGWGAESNQPQHF. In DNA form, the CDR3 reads TGCGCCAGCACCCATGGGTGGGGGGCGGAGAGCAATCAGCCCCAGCATTTT.